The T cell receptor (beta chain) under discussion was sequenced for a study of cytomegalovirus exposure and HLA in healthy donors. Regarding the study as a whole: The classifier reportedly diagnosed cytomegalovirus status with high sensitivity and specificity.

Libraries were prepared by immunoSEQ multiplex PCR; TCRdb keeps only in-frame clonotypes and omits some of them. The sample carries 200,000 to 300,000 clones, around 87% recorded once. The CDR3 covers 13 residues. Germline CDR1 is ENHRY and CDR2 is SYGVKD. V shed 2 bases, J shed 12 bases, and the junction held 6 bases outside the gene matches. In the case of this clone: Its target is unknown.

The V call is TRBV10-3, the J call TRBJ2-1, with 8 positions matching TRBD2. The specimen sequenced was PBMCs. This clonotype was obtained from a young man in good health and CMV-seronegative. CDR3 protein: CAISERGGRRQFF. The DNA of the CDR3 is TGTGCCATCAGTGAGCGGGGGGGCCGGCGGCAGTTCTTC.